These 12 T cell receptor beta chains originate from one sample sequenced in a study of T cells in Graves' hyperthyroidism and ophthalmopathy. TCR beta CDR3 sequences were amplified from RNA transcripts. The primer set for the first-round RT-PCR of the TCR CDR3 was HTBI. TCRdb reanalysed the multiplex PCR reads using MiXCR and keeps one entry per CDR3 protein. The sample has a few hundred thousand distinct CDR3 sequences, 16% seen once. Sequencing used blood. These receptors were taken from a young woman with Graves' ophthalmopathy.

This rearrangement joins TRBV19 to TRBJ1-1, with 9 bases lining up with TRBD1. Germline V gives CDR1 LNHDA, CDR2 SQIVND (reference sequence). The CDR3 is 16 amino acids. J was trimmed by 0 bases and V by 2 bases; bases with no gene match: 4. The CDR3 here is CASSIKQGALNTEAFF. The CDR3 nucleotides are TGTGCCAGTAGTATAAAACAGGGGGCCCTGAACACTGAAGCTTTCTTT.

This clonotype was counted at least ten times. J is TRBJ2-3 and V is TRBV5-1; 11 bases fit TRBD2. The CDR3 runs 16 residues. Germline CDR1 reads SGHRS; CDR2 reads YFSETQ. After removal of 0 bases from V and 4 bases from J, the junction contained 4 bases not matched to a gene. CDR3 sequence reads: CASSLVAGGLPDTQYF. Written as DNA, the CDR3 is TGCGCCAGCAGCTTGGTAGCGGGAGGGCTCCCAGATACGCAGTATTTT.

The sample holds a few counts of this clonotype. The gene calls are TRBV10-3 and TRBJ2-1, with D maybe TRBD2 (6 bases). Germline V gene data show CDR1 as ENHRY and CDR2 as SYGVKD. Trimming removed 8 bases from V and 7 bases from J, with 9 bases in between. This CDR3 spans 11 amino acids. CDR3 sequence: CAIGTDNEQFF. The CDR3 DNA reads TGTGCCATCGGGACTGATAATGAGCAGTTCTTC.

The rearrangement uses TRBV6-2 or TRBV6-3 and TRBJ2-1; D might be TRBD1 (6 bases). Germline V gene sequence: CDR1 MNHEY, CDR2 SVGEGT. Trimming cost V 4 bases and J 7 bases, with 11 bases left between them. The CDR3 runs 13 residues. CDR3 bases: TGTGCCAGCAGTTTCAGGGGTTCTAATGAGCAGTTCTTC. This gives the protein CASSFRGSNEQFF.

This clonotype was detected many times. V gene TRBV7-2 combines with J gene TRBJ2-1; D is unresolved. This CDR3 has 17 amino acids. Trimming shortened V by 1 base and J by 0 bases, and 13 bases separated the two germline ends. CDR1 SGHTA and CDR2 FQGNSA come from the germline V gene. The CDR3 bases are TGTGCCAGCAGCTTAGTAGGCTCTTTCCGCTCCTACAATGAGCAGTTCTTC. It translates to CASSLVGSFRSYNEQFF.

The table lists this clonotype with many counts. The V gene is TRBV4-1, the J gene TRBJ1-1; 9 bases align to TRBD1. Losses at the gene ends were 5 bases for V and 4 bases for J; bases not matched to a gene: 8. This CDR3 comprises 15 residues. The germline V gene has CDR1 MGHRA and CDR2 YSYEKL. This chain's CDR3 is CASSLTGGRSTEAFF. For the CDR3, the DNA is TGCGCCAGCAGCTTAACAGGGGGCCGAAGCACTGAAGCTTTCTTT.

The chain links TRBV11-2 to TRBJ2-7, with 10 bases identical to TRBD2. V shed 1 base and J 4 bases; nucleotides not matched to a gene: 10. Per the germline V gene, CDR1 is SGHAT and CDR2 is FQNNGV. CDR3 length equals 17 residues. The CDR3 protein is CASSLGPSGRRSYEQYF. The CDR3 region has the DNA TGTGCCAGCAGCTTAGGGCCTAGCGGGAGAAGGTCGTACGAGCAGTACTTC.

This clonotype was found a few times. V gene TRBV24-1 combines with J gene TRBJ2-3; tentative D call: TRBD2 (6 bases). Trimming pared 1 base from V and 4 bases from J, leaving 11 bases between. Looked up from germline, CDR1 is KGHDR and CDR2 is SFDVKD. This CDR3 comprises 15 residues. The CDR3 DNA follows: TGTGCCACCAGTGATTTCGGCGGGGCCGCAGATACGCAGTATTTT. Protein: CATSDFGGAADTQYF.

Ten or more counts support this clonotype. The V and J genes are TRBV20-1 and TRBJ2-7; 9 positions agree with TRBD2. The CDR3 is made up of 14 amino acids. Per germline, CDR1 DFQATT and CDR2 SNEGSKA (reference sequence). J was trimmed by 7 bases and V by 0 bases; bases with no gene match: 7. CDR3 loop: CSAREGLAKEEQYF. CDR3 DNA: TGCAGTGCTAGAGAGGGACTAGCCAAGGAAGAGCAGTACTTC.

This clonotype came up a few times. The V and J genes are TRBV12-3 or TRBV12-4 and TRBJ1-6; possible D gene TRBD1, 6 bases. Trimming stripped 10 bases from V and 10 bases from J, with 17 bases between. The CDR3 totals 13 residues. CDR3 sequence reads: CATGWGQRSPLHF. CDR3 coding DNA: TGTGCCACCGGTTGGGGGCAACGATCACCCCTCCACTTT.

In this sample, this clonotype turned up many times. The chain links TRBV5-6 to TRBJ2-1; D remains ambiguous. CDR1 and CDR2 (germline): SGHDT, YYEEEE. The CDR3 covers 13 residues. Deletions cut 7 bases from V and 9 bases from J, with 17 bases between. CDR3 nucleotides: TGTGCCAGCCTTGATGCCCCTAAAAGTGAGCAGTTCTTC. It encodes CASLDAPKSEQFF.

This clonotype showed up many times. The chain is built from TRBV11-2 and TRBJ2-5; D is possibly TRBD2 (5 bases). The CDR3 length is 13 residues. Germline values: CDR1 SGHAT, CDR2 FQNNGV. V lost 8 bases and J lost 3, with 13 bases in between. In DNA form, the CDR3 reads TGTGCCAGCGCCCGATGGGGAGAAGAGACCCAGTACTTC. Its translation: CASARWGEETQYF.